This T cell receptor (beta chain) was sequenced during a study of T-cell reconstitution after alpha-beta-depleted transplantation in children (dated by TCRdb to 2016 to 2017). Study-level background: T-cell immune reconstitution after TCRalphabeta/CD19-depleted allogeneic hematopoietic cell transplantation in children was quantitatively tracked in the study by means of TCR repertoire profiling.

The CDR3 has 16 amino acids, counting the end cysteine and phenylalanine. Kept here is only the CDR3 DNA, which spans 48 bases and is read in frame from base 1. Looking up the germline V gene yields CDR1 SGHRS and CDR2 YFSETQ. Trimming costs V 2 bases and J 0 bases, and their ends lie 11 bases apart. The method was PCR. The sequencing machine was an Illumina HiSeq 2500. TCR libraries were prepared with molecular barcoding, using unique molecular identifiers to normalize TCRbeta repertoire quantification. Using fastp at Q25 and MiXCR, TCRdb reprocessed the public reads and kept productive beta chains. Each entry is one CDR3 protein sequence, shown with its most common DNA and genes. A total of approximately 350,000 distinct CDR3 sequences appear in this sample, roughly 15% of them only once. The ten largest clones add up to around 4.5% of the sample. This clonotype was seen a handful of times. No cognate antigen has been identified for it. No per-base quality is available; no much larger clone lies one base away.

The chain is assembled from TRBV5-1 and TRBJ2-2, and TRBD2 may be the D gene, going by 5 matching bases. This receptor was taken from a human donor who donated a stem cell graft to a child with Fanconi anemia. The sequencing here drew on PBMCs, taken from the stem cell graft. The sequenced DNA is TGCGCCAGCAGCTTAGCGGTACCCTCGAACACCGGGGAGCTGTTTTTT. It codes for CASSLAVPSNTGELFF.